Described below is a single TCR beta chain sequence and its context. No antigen is known for it. A deep-level run was used for the assay. The data were produced by immunoSEQ multiplex PCR, yet TCRdb's version contains in-frame clones alone and is incomplete. In the table there are about 2.2 million clones, roughly 91% of which are singletons. CDR3 length: 16 amino acids. The ends lost 3 bases at V and 7 bases at J; junction bases unmatched: 11. The germline V gene has CDR1 MDHEN and CDR2 SYDVKM. Terminally differentiated effector memory CD45RA+ cells were excluded from the naive CD8 cells, which were CD45RO-negative and positively selected for CCR7. The data were taken from a study of shared clonotypes between healthy human individuals. Study-wide points: Rarefaction curves obtained for sorted subsets showed sequencing incomplete despite large depth.

The sample was naive CD8+ T cells from PBMCs. J is TRBJ2-4 and V is TRBV28; 8 nucleotides line up with TRBD1. The receptor was derived from a young man in good health. Some clones in this sample may be carry-over from other donors' samples. CDR3 loop: CASSFSLTGVRNIQYF. As DNA, the CDR3 is TGTGCCAGCAGTTTTTCGTTGACAGGGGTCCGGAACATTCAGTACTTC.